This T cell receptor (beta chain) was recovered during a study of blood T cell repertoires in COVID-19 (dated by TCRdb to 2018 to 2021). As for the study more broadly: Samples covering the acute and convalescent phases of COVID-19 were provided by collaborators in the United States, Italy and Spain. The prospective study material was composed of cDNA or gDNA derived from T cells, B-cell-depleted T cells, or PBMCs. Subjects who had been exposed to COVID-19, were actively infected with it, or had recovered from it provided the deeply sampled blood TCRbeta repertoires that made up the dataset. A freely available public database, intended as a resource for researchers studying the immune response to SARS-CoV-2, is where the repertoires were released. Samples were obtained from the ongoing ImmuneRACE study (first 160 participants) and from over a thousand subjects provided by 6 global collaborators. Sample metadata almost always included a de-identified subject ID, COVID-19 status, age in years and sex. Where available, HLA class I and class II types were obtained from metadata supplied by the sample provider rather than from assay-based typing. Points the paper makes about the study in general: Clinical and demographic metadata were provided uncurated, with the amount varying by source and participant.

In Seattle, one collaborating source enrolled patients while the infection was active and tracked those patients longitudinally over the course of disease. Whole blood was collected in K2EDTA tubes by collaborating institutions according to the institutions' own protocols. For TCRbeta analysis, collaborators shipped samples as frozen whole blood, isolated PBMCs, or DNA extracted from either of those sample types. The CDR3, cysteine through phenylalanine, is 17 amino acids long. Only CDR3 DNA is held: 51 bases, read in frame from base 1. Germline trimming amounts to 3 bases on V and 0 bases on J, with 9 as the count of junction bases outside the gene matches. Only one count was recorded for this clone. Its recognized antigen is unknown. The sample holds no much larger clone one base away, and base qualities are not on file. TCRbeta CDR3 regions were amplified from genomic DNA using the immunoSEQ Assay, a bias-controlled multiplex PCR. The original methods were these. Within the assay, amplification of reference gene primers was used to estimate how many nucleated cells each sample contained. To quantify the absolute abundance of each unique TCRbeta CDR3 rearrangement, sequence reads were collapsed and filtered. Productive Simpson clonality was computed per sample as the square root of Simpson's diversity index over productive rearrangements. Entries here come from immuneACCESS through TCRdb and include only in-frame sequences with V and J called. Some clones fail to appear in such tables; in the studies checked, an unresolved V gene covers under half of the shortfall, and the cause of the remainder is unknown. V, J and clone size were drawn from that table, and D and trimming were deduced from the DNA. Across this sample there are about 250,000 clones, with around 88% seen only once. Approximately 6% of the sample rests with the top ten.

Source material: peripheral blood. The rearrangement joined TRBV5-3 to TRBJ2-1; TRBD2 aligns with 7 central bases. TRBV5-3 is an ORF, and what it does is uncertain. The receptor's source is a woman aged 30 to 39 with COVID-19, enrolled during active disease. In nucleotide form, the sequence is TGTGCCAGAAGCTCGGGGGGTCACTTGAGCTCCTACAATGAGCAGTTCTTC. This is translated as CARSSGGHLSSYNEQFF.